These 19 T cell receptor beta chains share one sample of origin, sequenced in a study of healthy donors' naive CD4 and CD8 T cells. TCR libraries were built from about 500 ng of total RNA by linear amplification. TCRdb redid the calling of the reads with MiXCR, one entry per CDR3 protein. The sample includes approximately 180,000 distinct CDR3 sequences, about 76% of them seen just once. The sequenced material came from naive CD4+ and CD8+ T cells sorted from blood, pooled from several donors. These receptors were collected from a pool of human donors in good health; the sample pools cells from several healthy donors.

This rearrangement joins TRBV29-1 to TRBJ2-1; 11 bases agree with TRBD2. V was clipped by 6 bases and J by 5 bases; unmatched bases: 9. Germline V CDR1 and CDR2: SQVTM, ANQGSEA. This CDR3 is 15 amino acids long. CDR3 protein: CSVTSGIGKDNEQFF. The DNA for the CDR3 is TGCAGCGTGACTAGCGGGATAGGGAAGGACAATGAGCAGTTCTTC.

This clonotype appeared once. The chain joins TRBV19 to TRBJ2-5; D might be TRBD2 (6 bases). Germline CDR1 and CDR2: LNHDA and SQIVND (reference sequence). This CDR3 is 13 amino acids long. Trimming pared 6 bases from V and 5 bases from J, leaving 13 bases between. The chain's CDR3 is CASSRGTPETQYF. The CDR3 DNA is TGTGCCAGTAGCCGCGGGACGCCGGAGACCCAGTACTTC.

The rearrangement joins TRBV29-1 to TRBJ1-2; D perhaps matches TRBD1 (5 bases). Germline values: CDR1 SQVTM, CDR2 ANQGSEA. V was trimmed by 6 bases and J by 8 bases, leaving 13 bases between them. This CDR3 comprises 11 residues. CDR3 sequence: CSVHPGKGYTF. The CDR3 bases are TGCAGCGTACATCCAGGGAAAGGCTACACCTTC.

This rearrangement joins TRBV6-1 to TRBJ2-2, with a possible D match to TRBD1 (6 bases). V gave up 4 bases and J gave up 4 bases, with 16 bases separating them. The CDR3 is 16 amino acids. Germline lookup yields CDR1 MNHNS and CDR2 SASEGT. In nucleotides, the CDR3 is TGTGCCAGCAGTGCGTACCGGGACACCATCACCGGGGAGCTGTTTTTT. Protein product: CASSAYRDTITGELFF.

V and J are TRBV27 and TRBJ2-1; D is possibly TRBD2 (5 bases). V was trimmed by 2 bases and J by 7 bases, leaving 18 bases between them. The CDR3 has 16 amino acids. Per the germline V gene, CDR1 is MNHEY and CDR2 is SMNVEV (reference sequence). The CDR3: CASSLRFQLAWNEQFF. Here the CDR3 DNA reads TGTGCCAGCAGTTTAAGGTTCCAGCTAGCTTGGAATGAGCAGTTCTTC.

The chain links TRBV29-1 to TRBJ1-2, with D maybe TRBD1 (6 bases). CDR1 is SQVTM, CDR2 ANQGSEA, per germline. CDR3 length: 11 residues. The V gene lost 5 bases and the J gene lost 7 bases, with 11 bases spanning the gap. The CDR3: CSVPKGGGYTF. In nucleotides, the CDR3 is TGCAGCGTTCCCAAGGGGGGTGGCTACACCTTC.

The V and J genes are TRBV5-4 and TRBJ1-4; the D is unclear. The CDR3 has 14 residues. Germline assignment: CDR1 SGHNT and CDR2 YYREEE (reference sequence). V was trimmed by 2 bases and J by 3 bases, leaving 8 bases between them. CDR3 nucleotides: TGTGCCAGCAGCTTTGAACAGTCTAATGAAAAACTGTTTTTT. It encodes CASSFEQSNEKLFF.

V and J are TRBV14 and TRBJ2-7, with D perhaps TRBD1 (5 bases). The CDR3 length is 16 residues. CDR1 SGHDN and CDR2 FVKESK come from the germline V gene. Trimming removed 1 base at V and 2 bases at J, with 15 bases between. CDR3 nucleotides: TGTGCCAGCAGCCAAGGGTGGGGCAGAAGGGCCTACGAGCAGTACTTC. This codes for CASSQGWGRRAYEQYF.

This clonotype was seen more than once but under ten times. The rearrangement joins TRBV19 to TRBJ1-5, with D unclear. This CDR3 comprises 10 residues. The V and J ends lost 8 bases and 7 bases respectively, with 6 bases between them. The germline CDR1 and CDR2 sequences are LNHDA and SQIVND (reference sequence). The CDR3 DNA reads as TGTGCCAGTGGGTACCAGCCCCAGCATTTT. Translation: CASGYQPQHF.

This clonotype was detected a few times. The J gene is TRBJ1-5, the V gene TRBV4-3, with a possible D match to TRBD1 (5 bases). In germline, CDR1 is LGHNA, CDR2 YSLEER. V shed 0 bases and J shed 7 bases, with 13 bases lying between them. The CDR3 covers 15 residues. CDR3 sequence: CASSQDLAGLQPQHF. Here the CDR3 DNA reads TGCGCCAGCAGCCAAGATCTGGCAGGGTTGCAGCCCCAGCATTTT.

In DNA, the CDR3 is TGTGCCAGCAGACTAGCGGGAGTTTCTTACAATGAGCAGTTCTTC. Translating it yields CASRLAGVSYNEQFF. The V and J genes are TRBV6-5 and TRBJ2-1; 11 nucleotides agree with TRBD2. Germline V CDR1 and CDR2: MNHEY, SVGAGI. V dropped 6 bases and J dropped 4; count of bases not matched to a gene: 5. This CDR3 spans 15 amino acids.

The DNA of the CDR3 is TGTGCCAGCAGCCTGACAGGGCACTACGAGCAGTACTTC. As protein: CASSLTGHYEQYF. The J gene is TRBJ2-7, the V gene TRBV5-6, with 7 positions matching TRBD1. The germline gives CDR1 SGHDT, CDR2 YYEEEE. Trimming cost V 4 bases and J 3 bases; bases outside gene matches: 4. CDR3 length equals 13 residues.

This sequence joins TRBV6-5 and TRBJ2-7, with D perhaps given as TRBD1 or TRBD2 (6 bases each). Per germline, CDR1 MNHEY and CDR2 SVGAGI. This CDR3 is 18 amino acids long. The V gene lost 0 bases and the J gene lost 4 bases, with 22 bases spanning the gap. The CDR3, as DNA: TGTGCCAGCAGTTACTCGTTTTCGGGGGCGGGTGGCTTGTACGAGCAGTACTTC. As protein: CASSYSFSGAGGLYEQYF.

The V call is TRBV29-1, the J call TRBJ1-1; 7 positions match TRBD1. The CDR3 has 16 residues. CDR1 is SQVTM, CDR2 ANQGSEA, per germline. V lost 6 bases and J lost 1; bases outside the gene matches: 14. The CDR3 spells CSVEPDRGPGNTEAFF. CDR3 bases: TGCAGCGTAGAGCCGGATAGGGGGCCGGGGAACACTGAAGCTTTCTTT.

The CDR3 DNA is TGCAGCGTTTGTCCTAGCGGGATGGGGTTCGAGCAGTTCTTC. Residues: CSVCPSGMGFEQFF. This sequence joins TRBV29-1 and TRBJ2-1, with 9 positions matching TRBD2. Losses at the gene ends were 5 bases for V and 10 bases for J; bases not matched to a gene: 12. Germline V gene data show CDR1 as SQVTM and CDR2 as ANQGSEA. The CDR3 is 14 residues long.

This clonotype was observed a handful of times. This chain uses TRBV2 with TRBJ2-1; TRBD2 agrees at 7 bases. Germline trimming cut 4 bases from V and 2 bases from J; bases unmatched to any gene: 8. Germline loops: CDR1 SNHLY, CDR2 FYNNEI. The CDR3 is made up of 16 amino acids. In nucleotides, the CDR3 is TGTGCCAGCAGTGGGGAGGGTAGGGACGCCTACAATGAGCAGTTCTTC. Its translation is CASSGEGRDAYNEQFF.

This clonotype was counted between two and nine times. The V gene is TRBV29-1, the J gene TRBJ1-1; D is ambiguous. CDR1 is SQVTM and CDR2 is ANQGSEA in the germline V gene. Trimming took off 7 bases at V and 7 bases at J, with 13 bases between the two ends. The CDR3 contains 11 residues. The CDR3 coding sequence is TGCAGCGGCACCCCCCAGGTTGAAGCTTTCTTT. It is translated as CSGTPQVEAFF.

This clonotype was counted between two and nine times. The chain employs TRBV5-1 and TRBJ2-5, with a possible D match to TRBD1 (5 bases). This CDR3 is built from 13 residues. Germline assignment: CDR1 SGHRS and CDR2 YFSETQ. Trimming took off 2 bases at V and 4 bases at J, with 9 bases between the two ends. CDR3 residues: CASSFGQGETQYF. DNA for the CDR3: TGCGCCAGCAGCTTTGGGCAGGGAGAGACCCAGTACTTC.

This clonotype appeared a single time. The CDR3 nucleotides are TGCGCCAGCAGCTACCTCGGGACGGGGGGGAACACTGAAGCTTTCTTT. This codes for CASSYLGTGGNTEAFF. The V call is TRBV5-1, the J call TRBJ1-1; maybe TRBD1 (5 bases). Germline CDR1 SGHRS, CDR2 YFSETQ. Trimming stripped 3 bases from V and 1 base from J, with 16 bases between. The length of the CDR3 is 16 residues.